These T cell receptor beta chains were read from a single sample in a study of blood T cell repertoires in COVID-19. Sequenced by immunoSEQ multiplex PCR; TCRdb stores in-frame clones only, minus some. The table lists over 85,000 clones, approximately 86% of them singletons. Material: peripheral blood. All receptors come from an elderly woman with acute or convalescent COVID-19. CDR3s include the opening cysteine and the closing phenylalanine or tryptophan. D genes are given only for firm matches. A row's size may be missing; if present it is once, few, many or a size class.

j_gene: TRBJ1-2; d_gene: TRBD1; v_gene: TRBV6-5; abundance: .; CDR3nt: TGTGCCAGCAGTTACGTGGACAGGTCGGGCTACACCTTC; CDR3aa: CASSYVDRSGYTF
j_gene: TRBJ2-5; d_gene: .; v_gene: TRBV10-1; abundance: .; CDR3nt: TGCGCCAGTTCGGACAGCGGACGTGAGACCCAGTACTTC; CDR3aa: CASSDSGRETQYF
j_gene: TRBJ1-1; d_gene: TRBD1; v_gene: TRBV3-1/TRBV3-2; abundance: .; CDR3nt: TGTGCCAGCAGCCAAGCGACAGGGGCTAGGAACACTGAAGCTTTCTTT; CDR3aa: CASSQATGARNTEAFF
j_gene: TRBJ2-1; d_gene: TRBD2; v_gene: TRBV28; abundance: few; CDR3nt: TGTGCCAGCAGGCTAGCGGGGGCTAATGAGCAGTTCTTC; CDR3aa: CASRLAGANEQFF
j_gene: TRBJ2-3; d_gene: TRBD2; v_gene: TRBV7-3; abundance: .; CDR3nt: TGTGCCAGCAGCTTACCCCGGACTAGCGGGGGGAAAATACCAAGCACAGATACGCAGTATTTT; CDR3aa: CASSLPRTSGGKIPSTDTQYF
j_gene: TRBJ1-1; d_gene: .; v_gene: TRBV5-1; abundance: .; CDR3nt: TGCGCCAGCAGCTTGGGGGAGGGGTGGCGAACTGAAGCTTTCTTT; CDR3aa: CASSLGEGWRTEAFF
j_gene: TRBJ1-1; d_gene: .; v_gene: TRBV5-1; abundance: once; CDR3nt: TGCGCCAGCAGCTTGGCCCCACAGGGAAGGGACACTGAAGCTTTCTTT; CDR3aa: CASSLAPQGRDTEAFF
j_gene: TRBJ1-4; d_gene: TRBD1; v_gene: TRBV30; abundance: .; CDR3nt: TGTGCCTGGAGCGGATGGACAGGGAGTGACGAAAAACTGTTTTTT; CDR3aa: CAWSGWTGSDEKLFF
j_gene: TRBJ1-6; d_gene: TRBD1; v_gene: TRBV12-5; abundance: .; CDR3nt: TGTGCTAGTGGTTTGACACAGGGGGCTGGTTCACCCCTCCACTTT; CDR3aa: CASGLTQGAGSPLHF
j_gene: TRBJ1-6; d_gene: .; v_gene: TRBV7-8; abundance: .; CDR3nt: TGTGCCAGCAACCAGGGATTAGGAGATTCACCCCTCCACTTT; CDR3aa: CASNQGLGDSPLHF
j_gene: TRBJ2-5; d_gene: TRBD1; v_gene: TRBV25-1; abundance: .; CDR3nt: TGTGCCAGCAGTGGGACAGGGCGCGAGACCCAGTACTTC; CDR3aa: CASSGTGRETQYF
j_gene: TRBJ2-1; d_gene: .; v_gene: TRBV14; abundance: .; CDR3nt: TGTGCCAGCAGCCAATCAAATGAGCAGTTCTTC; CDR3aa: CASSQSNEQFF
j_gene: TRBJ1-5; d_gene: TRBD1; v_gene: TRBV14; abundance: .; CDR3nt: TGTGCCAGCAGCCAGGACAGGGATAGCAATCAGCCCCAGCATTTT; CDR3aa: CASSQDRDSNQPQHF
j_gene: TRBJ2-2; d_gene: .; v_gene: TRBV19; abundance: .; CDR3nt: TGTGCCAGTAAAAGCAGGGCGTCGACCACCGGGGAGCTGTTTTTT; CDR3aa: CASKSRASTTGELFF
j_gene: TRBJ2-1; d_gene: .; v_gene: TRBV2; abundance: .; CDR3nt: TGTGCCAGCAAGCCCCCCTACAATGAGCAGTTCTTC; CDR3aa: CASKPPYNEQFF
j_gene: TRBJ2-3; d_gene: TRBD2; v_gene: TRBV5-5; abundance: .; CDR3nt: TGTGCCAGCAGCTTTCAGACTAGCGGGGGGCCGCTCACAGATACGCAGTATTTT; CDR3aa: CASSFQTSGGPLTDTQYF
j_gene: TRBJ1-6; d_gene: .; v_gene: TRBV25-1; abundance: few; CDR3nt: TGTGCCACCCATACAGGGAAGTATAATTCACCCCTCCACTTT; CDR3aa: CATHTGKYNSPLHF
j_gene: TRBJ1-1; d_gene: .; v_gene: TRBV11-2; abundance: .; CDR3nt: TGTGCCAGCAGCCTGGCGGGGTGGACTGAAGCTTTCTTT; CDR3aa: CASSLAGWTEAFF
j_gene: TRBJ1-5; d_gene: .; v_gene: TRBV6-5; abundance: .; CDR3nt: TGTGCCAGCAGTTACTCGCGAACCGGGGGTAATCAGCCCCAGCATTTT; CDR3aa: CASSYSRTGGNQPQHF
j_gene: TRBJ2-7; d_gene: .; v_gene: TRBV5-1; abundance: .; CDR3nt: TGCGCCAGCAGCTTGGAACCGGGACAAGGCTACGAGCAGTACTTC; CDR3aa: CASSLEPGQGYEQYF
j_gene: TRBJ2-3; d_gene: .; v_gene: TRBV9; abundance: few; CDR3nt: TGTGCCAGCTCCCCTGGGGCGCAAGATACGCAGTATTTT; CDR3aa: CASSPGAQDTQYF
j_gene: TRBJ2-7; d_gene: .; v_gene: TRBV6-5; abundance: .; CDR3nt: TGTGCCAGCATTTCCAGCGAATCCTACGAGCAGTACTTC; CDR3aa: CASISSESYEQYF
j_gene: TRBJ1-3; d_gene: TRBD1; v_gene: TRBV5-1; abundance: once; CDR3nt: TGCGCCAGCAGCTTGACCGGGACAGGGGGATCAGGAAACACCATATATTTT; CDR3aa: CASSLTGTGGSGNTIYF
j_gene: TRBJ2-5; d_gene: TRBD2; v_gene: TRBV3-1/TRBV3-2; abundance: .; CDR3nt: TGTGCCAGCAGCCAATCCGCGGGGGGCCAAGAGACCCAGTACTTC; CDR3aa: CASSQSAGGQETQYF
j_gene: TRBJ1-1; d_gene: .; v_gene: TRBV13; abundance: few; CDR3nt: TGTGCCAGCAGCTTCCGACAGGCGCAAGGTTCCAGCGAAGCTTTCTTT; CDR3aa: CASSFRQAQGSSEAFF
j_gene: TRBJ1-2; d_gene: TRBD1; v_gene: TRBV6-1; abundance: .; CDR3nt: TGTGCCAGCAGGACCGACAGGGGGACTGGCTACACCTTC; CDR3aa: CASRTDRGTGYTF
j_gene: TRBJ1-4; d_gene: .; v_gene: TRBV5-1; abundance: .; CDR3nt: TGCGCCAGCAGCACCTCACGTGACTACGGCGAAAAACTGTTTTTT; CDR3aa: CASSTSRDYGEKLFF
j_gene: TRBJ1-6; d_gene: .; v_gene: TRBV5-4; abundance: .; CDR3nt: TGTGCCAGCAGCGTCGACGACAGGAGAAATTCACCCCTCCACTTT; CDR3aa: CASSVDDRRNSPLHF
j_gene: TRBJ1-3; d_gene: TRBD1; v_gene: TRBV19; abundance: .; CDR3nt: TGTGCCAGTAGTACCCGGGTGGGACAGGGATTAGGAAACACCATATATTTT; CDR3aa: CASSTRVGQGLGNTIYF
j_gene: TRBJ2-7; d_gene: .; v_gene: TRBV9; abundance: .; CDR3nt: TGTGCCAGCAGCGTAGAGGACTATATGTTCGAGCAGTACTTC; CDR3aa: CASSVEDYMFEQYF
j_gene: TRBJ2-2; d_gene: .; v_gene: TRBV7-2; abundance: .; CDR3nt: TGTGCCAGCAGACCCGGGAGAAGCGGGGAGCTGTTTTTT; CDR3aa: CASRPGRSGELFF
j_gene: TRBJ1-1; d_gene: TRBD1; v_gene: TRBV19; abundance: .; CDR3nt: TGTGCCAGTAGTACCGCAGGGGGCCAAGCTTTCTTT; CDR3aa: CASSTAGGQAFF
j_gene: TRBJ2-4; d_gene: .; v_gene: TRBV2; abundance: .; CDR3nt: TGTGCCAGCAGTCGACAGGACGCCAAAAACATTCAGTACTTC; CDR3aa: CASSRQDAKNIQYF
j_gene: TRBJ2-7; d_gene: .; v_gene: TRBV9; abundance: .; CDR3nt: TGTGCCAGCAGCCGTGGGCCGTCAATGTTTTACGAGCAGTACTTC; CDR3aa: CASSRGPSMFYEQYF
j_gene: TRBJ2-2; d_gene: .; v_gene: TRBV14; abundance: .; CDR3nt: TGTGCCAGCAGCCAAACAAGGGGGGGGGAGCTGTTTTTT; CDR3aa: CASSQTRGGELFF
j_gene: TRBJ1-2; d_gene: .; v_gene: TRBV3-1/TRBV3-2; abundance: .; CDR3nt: TGTGCCAGCAGCCAAAGGGCCGGGGTCTATGGCTACACCTTC; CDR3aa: CASSQRAGVYGYTF
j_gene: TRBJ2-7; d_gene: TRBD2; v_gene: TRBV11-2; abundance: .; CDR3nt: TGTGCCAGCAGCTTAGAGACTAGCGGAGCCTACGAGCAGTACTTC; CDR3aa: CASSLETSGAYEQYF
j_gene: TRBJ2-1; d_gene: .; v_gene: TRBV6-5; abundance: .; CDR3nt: TGTGCCAGCAGTTCAACCTCTGGGAGGAATGAGCAGTTCTTC; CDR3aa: CASSSTSGRNEQFF
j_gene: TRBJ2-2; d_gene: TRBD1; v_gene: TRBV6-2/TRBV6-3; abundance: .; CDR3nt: TGTGCCAGCAGCCGGGGGACAGGCCAGCTGTTTTTT; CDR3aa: CASSRGTGQLFF
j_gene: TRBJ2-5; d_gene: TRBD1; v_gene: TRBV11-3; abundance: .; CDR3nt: TGTGCCAGCAGCTTAGTGGTTGGGTCAGGGGGACAAGAGACCCAGTACTTC; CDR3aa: CASSLVVGSGGQETQYF
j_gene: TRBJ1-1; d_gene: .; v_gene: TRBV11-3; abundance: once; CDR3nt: TGTGCCAGCAGCTTATTTGGCGGGGTGAACACTGAAGCTTTCTTT; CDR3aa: CASSLFGGVNTEAFF
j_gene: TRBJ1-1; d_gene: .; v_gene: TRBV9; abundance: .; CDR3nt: TGTGCCAGCAGCGTAGGATCTCAGTTGAACACTGAAGCTTTCTTT; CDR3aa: CASSVGSQLNTEAFF
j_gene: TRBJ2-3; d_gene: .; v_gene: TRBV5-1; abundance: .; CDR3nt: TGCGCCAGCAGCTTGACCTCCTTGACCGGGGGGTATTTT; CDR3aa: CASSLTSLTGGYF
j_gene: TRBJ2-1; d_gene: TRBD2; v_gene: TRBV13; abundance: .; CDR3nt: TGTGCCAGCAGCAGGACTAGCGGGGATTACTACAATGAGCAGTTCTTC; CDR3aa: CASSRTSGDYYNEQFF
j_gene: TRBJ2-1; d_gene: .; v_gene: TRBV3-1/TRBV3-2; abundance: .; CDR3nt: TGTGCCAGCAGCCTCACAGGGATCGGTGAGCAGTTCTTC; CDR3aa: CASSLTGIGEQFF
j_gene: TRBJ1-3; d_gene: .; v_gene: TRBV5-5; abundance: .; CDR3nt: TGTGCCAGCAGTCATTCCGGGACAAGAGGAAACACCATATATTTT; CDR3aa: CASSHSGTRGNTIYF
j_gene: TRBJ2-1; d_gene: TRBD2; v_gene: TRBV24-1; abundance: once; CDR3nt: TGTGCCACCAGTGGGGCGGGGGGGCTACGTGAGCAGTTCTTC; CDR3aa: CATSGAGGLREQFF
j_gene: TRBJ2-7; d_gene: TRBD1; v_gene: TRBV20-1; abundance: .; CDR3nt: TGCAGTGCTACTTCAGGGGGCGAGCAGTACTTC; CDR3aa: CSATSGGEQYF
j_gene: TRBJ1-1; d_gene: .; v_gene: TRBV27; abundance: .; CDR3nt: TGTGCCAGCAGTGCAACCAGGGCGAACACTGAAGCTTTCTTT; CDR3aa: CASSATRANTEAFF
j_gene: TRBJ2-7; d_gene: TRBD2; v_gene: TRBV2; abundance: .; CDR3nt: TGTGCCAGCACCCAGCGGGGGGCCTCCTACGAGCAGTACTTC; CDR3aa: CASTQRGASYEQYF
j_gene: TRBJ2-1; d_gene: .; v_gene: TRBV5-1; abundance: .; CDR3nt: TGCGCCAGCACCCCAGAGGCGCGGGGGCTATACAATGAGCAGTTCTTC; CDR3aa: CASTPEARGLYNEQFF
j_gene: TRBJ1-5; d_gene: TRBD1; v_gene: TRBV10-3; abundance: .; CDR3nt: TGTGCCATCAGTGCCCGGGACAGGGGACCCAATCAGCCCCAGCATTTT; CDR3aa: CAISARDRGPNQPQHF